The following is a T cell receptor (beta chain) sequence with its context. In its sample, this clone was seen a few times. Its antigen is not yet known. No base quality values were provided; no much bigger clone lies one nucleotide off. The data originate from a study of CD8+ T cells in alopecia areata (dated 2018 in TCRdb). Notes on the research overall: The treated patients took part in an open-label pilot trial in which moderate-to-severe alopecia areata was treated with oral tofacitinib at 5 to 10 mg twice daily. TCRbeta CDR3 regions were amplified by immunoSEQ multiplex PCR using 35 Vbeta forward and 13 Jbeta reverse primers. RNA was obtained with the PAXgene miRNA kit for fixed scalp, the miRNeasy kit for PBMCs, and the RNeasy kit for mouse skin. The SALT score, which quantifies the percentage of affected scalp surface area, was used to measure disease severity in treated patients. Scalp clonality was compared among normal scalp (n=4), patchy alopecia areata scalp (n=8), and alopecia totalis/universalis scalp (n=8). Biopsies were taken from tofacitinib-treated patients at baseline and again at 4 and 24 weeks into treatment, and several of those patients also had a later scalp biopsy. Patients stayed on tofacitinib for 6 to 18 months and then had 6 months of follow-up off drug so that delayed response and recurrence could be assessed. Scalp tissue and sorted CD4+ and CD8+ peripheral blood T cells from patchy and totalis/universalis alopecia areata patients and from healthy controls were covered by human TCRbeta sequencing. In both human patients and the C3H/HeJ mouse model, the study applied high-throughput TCRbeta sequencing to look at T cell clonal expansion in alopecia areata.

What the work shows at the level of the full study, not this receptor alone: Tofacitinib significantly decreased scalp clonality and the number of expanded CD8+ clones among the top 100 scalp clones. Many expanded lesional clones persisted in scalp and blood during tofacitinib treatment, which may partly explain relapse after stopping treatment. Unlike mouse skin, where gammadelta T cells dominate, normal human skin contains resident alphabeta T cells that get sequenced too, which complicates analysis of the scalp TCR repertoire. Because the treated cohort was small and had only one nonresponder, larger studies are needed to examine links between baseline CD8+ expansion and response. Compared with normal scalp, lesional scalp had higher clonality and more expanded CD8+ clones, particularly in alopecia totalis/universalis, a pattern that suggests antigenic drive. TCR sequences shared between patients were less clear than in mice, possibly partly because of HLA diversity in the patient population.

Sample time point, as interpreted from the label and publication: 24 weeks on oral tofacitinib. The sample's treatment or condition label, decoded: oral pan-JAK inhibitor, 5-10 mg twice daily. From alopecia areata patients, peripheral blood was collected along with lesional scalp punch biopsies. PBMCs were isolated by density centrifugation and stained for CD3, CD4 and CD8, after which CD4+ and CD8+ T cells were sorted on a FACSAria. Receptor libraries were prepared by the immunoSEQ multiplex PCR assay. To provide template for TCR sequencing, every sample had RNA extracted and reverse transcribed into cDNA. SuperScript III was used for first-strand cDNA synthesis, primed with a 2:1 mix of oligo-dT and random hexamers. A synthetic immune receptor repertoire was used to measure amplification bias, and any remaining bias was corrected computationally. On the study's bioinformatics: Raw reads were preprocessed for error removal, and CDR3 was defined according to IMGT conventions as running from the conserved cysteine to phenylalanine. Clonality was computed by normalizing Shannon entropy by log2 of the number of productive unique TCRs and subtracting the result from 1. Scalp TCRbeta sequences were cross-referenced with sorted blood CD4 and CD8 repertoires so that the CD4 or CD8 identity of scalp clones could be inferred. What TCRdb holds here is the immuneACCESS table cut down to in-frame rearrangements. Part of the clones is not present; checked against another copy, under half of the missing clones reflect an unresolved V gene, and the others are unexplained. V, J and clone size reflect that table, while D and trimming were determined from the DNA. Present in this sample are around 100,000 clones, about 40% of which were seen just once. 15% to 20% of the sample is held by the ten biggest clonotypes.

The clonotype originates from a human donor with alopecia areata. The source was CD8+ T cells sorted from blood, collected at week 24, from a patient treated with tofacitinib.

The nucleotides read TGTGCCAGCAGTGACTCGGGGACCTCCTACAATGAGCAGTTCTTC. The resulting protein is CASSDSGTSYNEQFF. The chain is encoded by TRBV6-4 joined to TRBJ2-1; the D segment might be TRBD1 or TRBD2, since each matches 5 bases. V is shortened by 0 bases, J by 0 bases, and the region joining them spans 6 bases. As encoded in the germline V gene, CDR1 is MRHNA while CDR2 is SNTAGT. Measured from the cysteine to the phenylalanine, the CDR3 is 15 residues long. The DNA shown is the 45-base CDR3, in frame from base 1.